A few counts support the clone carrying this TCR beta chain. What it binds is not known. Researchers gathered lesional scalp punch biopsies and peripheral blood from patients with alopecia areata. Researchers picked out CD4+ and CD8+ T cells from PBMCs by sorting. The sample is drawn from a study of CD8+ T cells in alopecia areata. Reverse transcribed after extraction, RNA yielded cDNA as the sequencing template. The assay was immunoSEQ multiplex PCR, and TCRdb's table has in-frame clones only and misses some. The sample comprises 150,000 to 200,000 clones, approximately 59% of which are singletons, and roughly 14% rests with the top ten. Study-level points and caveats: Patients displayed less clarity in TCR sharing than mice, a finding possibly related to HLA. The study found higher clonality in lesional than normal scalp, especially in alopecia totalis/universalis.

The trim removed 6 bases at V and 6 bases at J, leaving 7 bases unmatched. The CDR3 spans 13 residues. Germline V gene sequence: CDR1 SGHRS, CDR2 YFSETQ. V is TRBV5-1 and J is TRBJ2-5; the match to TRBD1 covers 8 bases. The clonotype comes from a human donor with alopecia areata. The sequencing here drew on CD4+ T cells sorted from blood, taken at week 0. The CDR3 nucleotides are TGCGCCAGCACCCGGGACAGGTCGAAGACCCAGTACTTC. Protein: CASTRDRSKTQYF.